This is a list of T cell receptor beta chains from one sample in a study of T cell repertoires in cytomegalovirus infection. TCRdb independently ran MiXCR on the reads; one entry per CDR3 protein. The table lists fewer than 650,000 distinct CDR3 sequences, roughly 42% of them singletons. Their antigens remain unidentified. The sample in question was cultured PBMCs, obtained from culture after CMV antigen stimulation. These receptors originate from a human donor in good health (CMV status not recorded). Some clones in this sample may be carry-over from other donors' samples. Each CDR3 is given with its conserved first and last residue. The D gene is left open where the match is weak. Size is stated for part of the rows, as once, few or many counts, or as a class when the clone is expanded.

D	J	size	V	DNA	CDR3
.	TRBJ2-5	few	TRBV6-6	TGTGCCAGCAGTGATCGAGACCGGGAGACCCAGTACTTC	CASSDRDRETQYF
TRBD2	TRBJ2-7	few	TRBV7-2	TGTGCCAGCAGCCAGGGACTAGCGGGAGGGCTCGAGCAGTACTTC	CASSQGLAGGLEQYF
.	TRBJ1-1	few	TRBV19	TGTGCCAGTAGTGGCCCGGGGAACACTGAAGCTTTCTTT	CASSGPGNTEAFF
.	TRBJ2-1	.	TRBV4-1	TGCGCCAGCTCGGGACCTAGGAGTAATGAGCAGTTCTTC	CASSGPRSNEQFF
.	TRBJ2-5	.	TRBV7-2	TGTGCCAGCAGCCCCGGGATAATCCAAGAGACCCAGTACTTC	CASSPGIIQETQYF
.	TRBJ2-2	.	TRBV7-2	TGTGCCAGCAGCTTAGATCCACAGGGAGCGAGGACCGCGGAATTGTTTTTT	CASSLDPQGARTAELFF
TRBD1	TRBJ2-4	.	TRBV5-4	TGTGCCAGCAGCTTGGACAGGGGGGCGAACATTCAGTACTTC	CASSLDRGANIQYF
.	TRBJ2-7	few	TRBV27	TGTGCCAGCAGCTTCCCGCCCCACGGCGAGCAGTACTTC	CASSFPPHGEQYF
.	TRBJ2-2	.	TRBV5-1	TGCGCCAGCAGCTTGGTAGTCAGCGGCACCGGGGAGCTGTTTTTT	CASSLVVSGTGELFF
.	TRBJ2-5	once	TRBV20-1	TGCAGTGCTAGAGATTGGGCAGGATCCAAAGAGACCCAGTACTTC	CSARDWAGSKETQYF
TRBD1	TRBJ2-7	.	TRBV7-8	TGTGCCAGCAGCTTAGGAGGGGGCGCCTCCCTCGAGCAGTACTTC	CASSLGGGASLEQYF
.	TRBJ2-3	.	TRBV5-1	TGCGCCAGCAGCGACGGGGACCCTCAAGGGGCAGATACGCAGTATTTT	CASSDGDPQGADTQYF
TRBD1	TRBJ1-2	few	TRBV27	TGTGCCAGCAGAGGACCGGCTACCGAAAGACAGGGCTATGGCTACACCTTC	CASRGPATERQGYGYTF
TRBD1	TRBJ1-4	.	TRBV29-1	TGCAGCGTGGCGGGAGGGACAGGGGCTGAAAAACTGTTTTTT	CSVAGGTGAEKLFF
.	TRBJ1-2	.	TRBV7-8	TGTGCCAGCAGCTTAGGGGCAGGACGGGGTGGCTACACCTTC	CASSLGAGRGGYTF
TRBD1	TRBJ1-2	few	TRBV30	TGTGCCTGGAGTGTTGGACAGGGGGTAAATGGCTACACCTTC	CAWSVGQGVNGYTF
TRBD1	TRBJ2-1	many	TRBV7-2	TGTGCCAGCAGCTATGCGGGACAGGGGGGGGATGAGCAGTTCTTC	CASSYAGQGGDEQFF
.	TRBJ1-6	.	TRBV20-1	TGCAGTGCAGGGGGGAGGTTCCCCTATAATTCACCCCTCCACTTT	CSAGGRFPYNSPLHF
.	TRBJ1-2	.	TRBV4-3	TGCGCCAGCAGCCAAGAGTTTAACTATGGCTACACCTTC	CASSQEFNYGYTF
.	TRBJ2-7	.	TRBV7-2	TGTGCCAGCAGCTTAGATTTGTGGAGCGGCCCCTACGAGCAGTACTTC	CASSLDLWSGPYEQYF
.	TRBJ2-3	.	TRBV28	TGTGCCAGCAGTTTGCGTCGACTATACACAGATACGCAGTATTTT	CASSLRRLYTDTQYF
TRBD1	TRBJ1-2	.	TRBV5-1	TGCGCCAGCAGACACCGGACAGGCGGTGGCTACACCTTC	CASRHRTGGGYTF
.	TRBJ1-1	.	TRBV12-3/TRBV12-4	TGTGCCAGCAAGGGCAGATACACTGAAGCTTTCTTT	CASKGRYTEAFF
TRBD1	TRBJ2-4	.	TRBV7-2	TGTGCCAGCAGCCTCCAGACAGGGGCAAACATTCAGTACTTC	CASSLQTGANIQYF
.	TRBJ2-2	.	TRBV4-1	TGCGCCAGCAGCCAAGTCACCCTTCACTGGGGCCGGGGCACCGGGGAGCTGTTTTTT	CASSQVTLHWGRGTGELFF
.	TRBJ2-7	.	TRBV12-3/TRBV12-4	TGTGCCAGCACCCGTGGGGGGTTGAGCTCCTACGAGCAGTACTTC	CASTRGGLSSYEQYF
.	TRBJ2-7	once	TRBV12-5	TGTGCTAGTGGTTTGGGAAGGGAGCAGTACTTC	CASGLGREQYF
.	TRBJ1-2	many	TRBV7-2	TGTGCCAGCAGCTTATTTGCATCCACGGCAGCTTTACGCTACACCTTC	CASSLFASTAALRYTF
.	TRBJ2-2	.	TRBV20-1	TGCAGTGCTCAGGGATCTTCGAGGGAGCTGTTTTTT	CSAQGSSRELFF
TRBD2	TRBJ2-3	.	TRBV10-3	TGTGCCATCAGTGATGGGACTAGCGAAATCACAGATACGCAGTATTTT	CAISDGTSEITDTQYF
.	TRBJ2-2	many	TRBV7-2	TGTGCCAGCAGCCCACTATGGAACACCGGGGAGCTGTTTTTT	CASSPLWNTGELFF
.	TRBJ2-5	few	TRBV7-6	TGTGCCAGCAGCTTATACGCGTCATACCAAGAGACCCAGTACTTC	CASSLYASYQETQYF
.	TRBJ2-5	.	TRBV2	TGTGCCAGACAGGGTAGGGAGACCCAGTACTTC	CARQGRETQYF
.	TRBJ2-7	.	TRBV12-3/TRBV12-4	TGTGCCAGCAGCACCTTCGAGGGTGGCGAGCAGTACTTC	CASSTFEGGEQYF
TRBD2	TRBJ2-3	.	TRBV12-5	TGTGCTAGTGGTCCGGGGACTAGCGGGCCCCCCACAGATACGCAGTATTTT	CASGPGTSGPPTDTQYF
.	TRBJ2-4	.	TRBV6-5	TGTGCCAGCAGCCGAACCAGGACAGCTCTCGGTGGCGACATTCAGTACTTC	CASSRTRTALGGDIQYF
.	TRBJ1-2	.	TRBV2	TGTGCCAGCAGTGGGGGCGCCGGGGGCTACACCTTC	CASSGGAGGYTF
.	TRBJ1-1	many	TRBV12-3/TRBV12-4	TGTGCCAGCAGTTTTGACATCTCTGAAGCTTTCTTT	CASSFDISEAFF
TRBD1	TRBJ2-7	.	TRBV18	TGTGCCAGCTCACCTCTCGGACAGGGGAAGGAAAAGCAGTACTTC	CASSPLGQGKEKQYF
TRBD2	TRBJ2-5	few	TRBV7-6	TGTGCCAGCAGTAACACACCGCCCGGGACTAGCGGTGGAGAGACCCAGTACTTC	CASSNTPPGTSGGETQYF
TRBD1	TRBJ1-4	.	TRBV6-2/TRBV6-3	TGTGCCAGCAGTACCGGGACAGTTGAAAAACTGTTTTTT	CASSTGTVEKLFF
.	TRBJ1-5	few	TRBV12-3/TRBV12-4	TGTGCCAGCAGTTTAGGGGACATAAATCAGCCCCAGCATTTT	CASSLGDINQPQHF
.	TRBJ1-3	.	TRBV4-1	TGCGCCAGCAGCCAAGACCCAGAGAATCTAACATCTGGAAACACCATATATTTT	CASSQDPENLTSGNTIYF
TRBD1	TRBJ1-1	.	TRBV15	TGTGCCACCAGCACACGACAGGGGGCATGGACTGAAGCTTTCTTT	CATSTRQGAWTEAFF
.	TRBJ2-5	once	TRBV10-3	TGTGCCATCAGTGTCAGGGACTCGAGAGAGACCCAGTACTTC	CAISVRDSRETQYF
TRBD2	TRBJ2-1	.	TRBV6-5	TGTGCCAGCAGTTACTCGTTATCAGCGGGGGGGCCCTTGAATGAGCAGTTCTTC	CASSYSLSAGGPLNEQFF
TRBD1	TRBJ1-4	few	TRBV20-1	TGCAGTGCTAGAGCCCAGGGGGGAGAAAAACTGTTTTTT	CSARAQGGEKLFF
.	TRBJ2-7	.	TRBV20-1	TGCAGTGCTAGAGATCGAGTAGGGTTCGGGCAGTACTTC	CSARDRVGFGQYF
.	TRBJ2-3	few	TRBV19	TGTGCCAGTAGTATGGCGGATACGCAGTATTTT	CASSMADTQYF
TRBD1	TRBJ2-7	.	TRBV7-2	TGTGCCAGCAGCTTTAGAGGACAGGTTACCTACGAGCAGTACTTC	CASSFRGQVTYEQYF
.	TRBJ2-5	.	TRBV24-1	TGTGCCACCAGTTCGGGGACCCAAGAGACCCAGTACTTC	CATSSGTQETQYF
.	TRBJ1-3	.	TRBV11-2	TGTGCCAGCAGCTTAGTTACCCGCCCCAGCGACGACACTGGAAACACCATATATTTT	CASSLVTRPSDDTGNTIYF
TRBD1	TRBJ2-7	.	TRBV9	TGTGCCAGCAGCGCTAACCGGGACAGCAGCTACGAGCAGTACTTC	CASSANRDSSYEQYF
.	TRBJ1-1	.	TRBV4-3	TGCGCCAGCAGCGTAGGGGGGGGGGACACTGAAGCTTTCTTT	CASSVGGGDTEAFF
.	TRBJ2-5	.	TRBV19	TGTGCCAGTCGGAGGGGGGCCTTCGAAGAGACCCAGTACTTC	CASRRGAFEETQYF